This T cell receptor beta chain was sequenced in a study of CD8 T cells in ankylosing spondylitis (dated by TCRdb to 2016 to 2017). Concerning the study at large: To find TCR variants linked to disease, the study profiled T cell receptor beta repertoires in ankylosing spondylitis patients and healthy donors. The whole study cohort included 95 to 130 healthy donors and around 25 ankylosing spondylitis patients. Peripheral blood was sampled, and synovial fluid was also collected from ankylosing spondylitis patients. Points the paper makes about the study in general: A TCR beta motif made up of several highly homologous amino acid variants appeared to be characteristic of blood from ankylosing spondylitis patients. The disease-linked clones showed a CD8+ phenotype and occurred at relatively low frequencies in peripheral blood. Significant enrichment of the disease-linked clones was reported in matched synovial fluid samples from ankylosing spondylitis patients. Some motif variants had previously been reported in the synovial fluid and blood of reactive arthritis patients, which suggests shared mechanisms of disease initiation.

This sample was sequenced with an Illumina HiSeq 2500. Quantitative 5'-RACE with molecular barcodes was used to prepare TCR beta libraries. The source study handled its data this way. To identify disease-linked TCR variants, a new computational method was used, one built on a probabilistic model of VDJ rearrangement. TCRdb reprocessed the public reads (quality trimming at Q25 with fastp, clone calling with MiXCR) and kept in-frame beta chains. Each CDR3 protein appears once, grouped with its most common genes and DNA. Clone size and V and J calls follow TCRdb, not the original study. The sample table holds around 770,000 distinct CDR3 sequences, of which over 15% were seen once. About a fifth of the sample lies in the top ten. This clonotype was detected only a few times. It has no known antigen specificity. No much larger clone is present one base from it, and per-base qualities are unavailable. From the cysteine through the phenylalanine, the CDR3 covers 16 amino acids. Solely the CDR3 DNA is kept, with 48 bases framed from the first base. The junction carries 10 bases between V and J, which are trimmed by 1 base and 0 bases respectively.

This clonotype was sampled from a male donor with ankylosing spondylitis. The V gene is TRBV12-3 or TRBV12-4 and the J gene is TRBJ2-1, with TRBD2 perhaps the D gene, on 5 matching bases. The sequenced sample was blood, either unsorted or a sorted T cell fraction (not recorded which). The sequence in DNA is TGTGCCAGCAGTTTAGGGTTAGCGACCTCCTACAATGAGCAGTTCTTC. The translation is CASSLGLATSYNEQFF.